A single sample gave rise to the 12 T cell receptor beta chains below, sequenced in a study of T-cell reconstitution after alpha-beta-depleted transplantation in children. A library of TCRbeta sequences, prepared with unique molecular identifiers, was generated. TCRdb used MiXCR to reprocess the PCR reads, holding one entry per CDR3 protein. The sample lists 250,000 to 300,000 distinct CDR3 sequences; about a tenth were seen once. Sequenced here: PBMCs from the stem cell graft donor, sampled from the stem cell graft. All receptors derive from a human donor who donated a stem cell graft to a child with SCID.

The rearrangement joins TRBV15 to TRBJ1-1; D gene uncertain. Germline V gene lookup returns CDR1 LNHNV and CDR2 YYDKDF (reference sequence). The CDR3 loop spans 13 amino acids. V lost 3 bases and J 7 bases, leaving 12 bases between the germline ends. For the CDR3, the DNA is TGTGCCACCAGCAGGAGGCAGATTGATGAAGCTTTCTTT. Translated, it gives CATSRRQIDEAFF.

This clonotype has a count of ten or more. V and J are TRBV14 and TRBJ2-2; possible D gene TRBD1, 6 bases. The V gene's germline CDR1 is SGHDN and CDR2 FVKESK. Trimming stripped 1 base from V and 4 bases from J, with 10 bases between. There are 15 residues in the CDR3. This CDR3 is CASSQAGGGTGELFF. For the CDR3, the DNA is TGTGCCAGCAGCCAAGCTGGGGGCGGCACCGGGGAGCTGTTTTTT.

This clonotype was seen ten or more times. The chain joins TRBV12-3 or TRBV12-4 to TRBJ2-2; 7 nucleotides align to TRBD1. The CDR3 extends over 16 amino acids. V lost 5 bases and J lost 1; bases outside the gene matches: 7. CDR3 nucleotide sequence: TGTGCCAGCAGTCCCTCGACAGGGCTGAACACCGGGGAGCTGTTTTTT. Translation gives CASSPSTGLNTGELFF.

V and J are TRBV2 and TRBJ1-5; 8 bases map to TRBD1. CDR1 and CDR2 from the germline V gene are SNHLY and FYNNEI. Trimming removed 4 bases from V and 5 bases from J; junction bases left unmatched: 13. This CDR3 spans 17 amino acids. CDR3 sequence (DNA): TGTGCCAGCAGTGTGGCGGGCGACAGGGGATGGGATCAGCCCCAGCATTTT. Its translation: CASSVAGDRGWDQPQHF.

DNA of the CDR3: TGCAGCGTGCGGGACAGGAACTACCTCAATGAGCAGTTCTTC. Translated: CSVRDRNYLNEQFF. The chain is built from TRBV29-1 and TRBJ2-1; TRBD1 aligns across 8 bases. Germline-derived CDR1 and CDR2 are SQVTM and ANQGSEA. There are 14 residues in the CDR3. The V segment lost 6 bases and the J segment 6 bases; nucleotides outside the gene matches: 10.

This clonotype was picked up a small number of times. The chain uses TRBV7-9 and TRBJ2-3; no reliable D call. V was pared by 1 base and J by 1 base, with 12 bases between. Germline V lookup: CDR1 SEHNR, CDR2 FQNEAQ (reference sequence). This CDR3 has 16 amino acids. CDR3 protein: CASSLVVGQGTDTQYF. Written as DNA, the CDR3 is TGTGCCAGCAGCTTAGTTGTTGGTCAGGGCACAGATACGCAGTATTTT.

This clonotype has a count of ten or more. V and J are TRBV5-1 and TRBJ1-1; no clear D gene. This CDR3 spans 13 amino acids. The germline V gene encodes CDR1 SGHRS and CDR2 YFSETQ. Trimming removed 2 bases at V and 0 bases at J, with 5 bases between. The CDR3 DNA reads as TGCGCCAGCAGCTTAGAAATGAACACTGAAGCTTTCTTT. Amino acid sequence: CASSLEMNTEAFF.

This chain uses TRBV2 with TRBJ2-7; unclear D gene. This CDR3 contains 13 residues. Trimming shortened V by 6 bases and J by 6 bases, and 15 bases separated the two germline ends. The germline gives CDR1 SNHLY, CDR2 FYNNEI. CDR3 bases: TGTGCCAGCAGCGACCGAAACGTGCTCGAGCAGTACTTC. Its translation: CASSDRNVLEQYF.

This clonotype occurred a few times. The rearrangement joins TRBV27 to TRBJ2-2, with TRBD2 identical over 10 bases. CDR3 length: 18 amino acids. Germline CDR1 MNHEY, CDR2 SMNVEV (reference sequence). The V segment lost 7 bases and the J segment 3 bases; nucleotides outside the gene matches: 14. In DNA form, the CDR3 reads TGTGCCAGCAAAGCGAGCGGGGGGGCCTTGTTCGACACCGGGGAGCTGTTTTTT. As protein: CASKASGGALFDTGELFF.

The chain employs TRBV12-3 or TRBV12-4 and TRBJ1-4; D is perhaps TRBD1 (5 bases). The CDR3 has 13 amino acids. Trimming shortened V by 6 bases and J by 7 bases, and 12 bases separated the two germline ends. The CDR3 nucleotides are TGTGCCAGCAGCGTGGGGGTGGTTGAAAAACTGTTTTTT. Protein: CASSVGVVEKLFF.

This chain connects TRBV12-3 or TRBV12-4 to TRBJ1-2, with D perhaps TRBD1 (5 bases). The CDR3 is 13 amino acids. V was pared by 3 bases and J by 6 bases, with 11 bases between. CDR3 DNA sequence: TGTGCCAGCAGTTTGTTAGTACAGGATGGCTACACCTTC. This encodes CASSLLVQDGYTF.

This clonotype turned up a few times. This chain connects TRBV27 to TRBJ2-7; possible D gene TRBD1, 6 bases. Germline V lookup: CDR1 MNHEY, CDR2 SMNVEV (reference sequence). The CDR3 spans 13 residues. The germline V and J ends were trimmed by 6 bases and 2 bases, with 11 bases remaining between them. In nucleotides, the CDR3 is TGTGCCAGCAGCCATCGACAGGCCTACGAGCAGTACTTC. Amino acid sequence: CASSHRQAYEQYF.